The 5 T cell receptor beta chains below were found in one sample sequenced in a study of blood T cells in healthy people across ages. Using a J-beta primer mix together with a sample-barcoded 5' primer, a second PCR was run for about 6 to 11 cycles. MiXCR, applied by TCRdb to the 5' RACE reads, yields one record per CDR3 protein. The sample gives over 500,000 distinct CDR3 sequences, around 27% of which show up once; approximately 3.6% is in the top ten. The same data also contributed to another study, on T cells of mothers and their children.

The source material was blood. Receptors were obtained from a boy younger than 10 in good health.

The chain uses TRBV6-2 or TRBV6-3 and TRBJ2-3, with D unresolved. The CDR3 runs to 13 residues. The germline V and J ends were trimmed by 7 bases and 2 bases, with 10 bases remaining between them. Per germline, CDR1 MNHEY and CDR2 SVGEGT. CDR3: CASNESTTDTQYF. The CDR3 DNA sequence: TGTGCCAGCAACGAGAGCACCACAGATACGCAGTATTTT.

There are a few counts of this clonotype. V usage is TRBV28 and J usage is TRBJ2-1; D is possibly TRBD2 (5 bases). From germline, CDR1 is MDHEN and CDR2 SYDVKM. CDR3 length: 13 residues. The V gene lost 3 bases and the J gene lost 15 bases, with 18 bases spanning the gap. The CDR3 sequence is CASSFRKLIGGFF. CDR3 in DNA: TGTGCCAGCAGTTTCCGTAAGCTAATAGGAGGGTTCTTC.

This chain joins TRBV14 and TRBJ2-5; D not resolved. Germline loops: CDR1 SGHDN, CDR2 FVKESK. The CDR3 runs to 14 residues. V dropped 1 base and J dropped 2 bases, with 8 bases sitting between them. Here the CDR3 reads CASSQVRRQETQYF. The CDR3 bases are TGTGCCAGCAGCCAAGTCAGAAGACAAGAGACCCAGTACTTC.

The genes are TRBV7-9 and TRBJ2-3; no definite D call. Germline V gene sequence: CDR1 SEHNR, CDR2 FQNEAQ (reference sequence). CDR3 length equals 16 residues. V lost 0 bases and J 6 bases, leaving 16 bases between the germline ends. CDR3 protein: CASSLARTLPEDTQYF. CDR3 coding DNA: TGTGCCAGCAGCTTAGCTAGGACCTTGCCCGAGGATACGCAGTATTTT.

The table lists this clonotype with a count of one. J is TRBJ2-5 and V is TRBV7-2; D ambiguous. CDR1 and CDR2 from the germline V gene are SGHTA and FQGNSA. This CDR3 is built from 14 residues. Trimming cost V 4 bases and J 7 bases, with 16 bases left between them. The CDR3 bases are TGTGCCAGCAGCTCCAGAAGAACAGTCGGGACCCAGTACTTC. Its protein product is CASSSRRTVGTQYF.